This T cell receptor (beta chain) was sequenced for a study of T cells in Graves' hyperthyroidism and ophthalmopathy. There were TCR beta CDR3 regions amplified from RNA transcripts. The HTBI set primed first-round TCR CDR3 RT-PCR. TCRdb reprocessed the multiplex PCR reads via MiXCR and lists one record per CDR3 protein. The table lists around 600,000 distinct CDR3 sequences, 13% to 15% of them singletons. A remark on this clonotype: Its antigen is still unknown.

The study's findings and limits: Within blood appeared most thyroid clonotypes that had expanded above 0.001.

Germline CDR1 reads SGHTS; CDR2 reads YDEGEE. Trimming took 4 bases from V and 6 from J; bases not matched to a gene: 10. There are 15 residues in the CDR3. Diagnostic assessment was based on clinical symptoms, serum thyroxine and TRAb, thyroid ultrasound and orbital computed tomography. The sequence came from a woman aged 18-35 years with Graves' ophthalmopathy. This sequence joins TRBV5-8 and TRBJ2-7; TRBD2 matches at 10 bases. The sequenced sample consisted of blood. This chain's CDR3 is CASSQDASGRAEQYF. CDR3 DNA sequence: TGTGCCAGCAGCCAAGATGCCAGCGGGAGGGCCGAGCAGTACTTC.